These T cell receptor beta chains were read from a single sample in a study of beta chain features in type 1 diabetes. Sequencing was performed with immunoSEQ multiplex PCR; in TCRdb, only in-frame clones are kept and a portion is missing. The sample includes 500,000 to 650,000 clones, 12% seen only once; the top ten take 0.095% to 0.15%. Sequencing input: naive CD4+ T cells from blood. The receptors were sampled from a man aged 25-40 years with type 1 diabetes. The CDR3 runs from the conserved cysteine through the conserved F or W. Fields, in order: CDR3 DNA, CDR3 protein, V gene, J gene, D gene, clone size. The D gene is left open where the match is weak. Where a row states a size, it is once, few, many or the class of an expanded clone; other rows omit it.

TGTGCCAGCAGCGATGAGGACAGGGTAAACTATGGCTACACCTTC	CASSDEDRVNYGYTF	TRBV9	TRBJ1-2	TRBD1	few
TGTGCCAGCAGCGGACAGGACGATAATGAAAAACTGTTTTTT	CASSGQDDNEKLFF	TRBV13	TRBJ1-4	TRBD1	few
TGTGCCAGCAGCTTAAAGAGCGGGGGGGCCGTAGATACGCAGTATTTT	CASSLKSGGAVDTQYF	TRBV7-2	TRBJ2-3	TRBD2	few
TGTGCCTGGAGCGGTCAGACGCCCTACGAGCAGTACTTC	CAWSGQTPYEQYF	TRBV30	TRBJ2-7	NA	few
TGTGCCACCAGCAGAGGCGATGGCCCCGTGGCAGATACGCAGTATTTT	CATSRGDGPVADTQYF	TRBV15	TRBJ2-3	NA	NA
TGTGCCTGGAGTCCGTTGGGGTCCTATAATTCACCCCTCCACTTT	CAWSPLGSYNSPLHF	TRBV30	TRBJ1-6	NA	NA
TGTGCCAGCAGCGGTGGAACTAGCCTTGTAGAGACCCAGTACTTC	CASSGGTSLVETQYF	TRBV9	TRBJ2-5	NA	few
TGTGCCAGCAGTGGGGACAGGGGTTCTTTCTTT	CASSGDRGSFF	TRBV27	TRBJ1-1	TRBD1	NA
TGTGCCAGCAGCTTATCAGCGGGGTTAACCGGGGAGCTGTTTTTT	CASSLSAGLTGELFF	TRBV7-7	TRBJ2-2	TRBD2	NA
TGTGCCAGCAGTGGGACAGGCAATCAGCCCCAGCATTTT	CASSGTGNQPQHF	TRBV6-5	TRBJ1-5	TRBD1	NA
TGTGCCAGCAGCGCTGGACAGGTTAATCAGCCCCAGCATTTT	CASSAGQVNQPQHF	TRBV9	TRBJ1-5	TRBD1	NA
TGTGCCAGCAGTACGAGGGACTATGGCTACACCTTC	CASSTRDYGYTF	TRBV2	TRBJ1-2	NA	NA
TGTGCCAGTAGTACCTTTACAGGGGTGGCCGGGGAGCTGTTTTTT	CASSTFTGVAGELFF	TRBV19	TRBJ2-2	TRBD1	few
TGTGCCAGCAGCCAAGTCCCAGCGGGGCCGGGGAGCGAGCAGTACTTC	CASSQVPAGPGSEQYF	TRBV4-2	TRBJ2-7	TRBD2	few
TGTGCCAGCAGTGAGGGGACAGAGAATGGCTACACCTTC	CASSEGTENGYTF	TRBV2	TRBJ1-2	TRBD1	NA
TGTGCCAGCAGCACAAAAGGGAAGGTTGGCTACACCTTC	CASSTKGKVGYTF	TRBV21-1	TRBJ1-2	NA	NA
TGCGCCAGCAGCCAAGATCCAAGGGGCACTGAAGCTTTCTTT	CASSQDPRGTEAFF	TRBV4-3	TRBJ1-1	NA	few
TGTGCCAGCAGCTTATCGGGACAGGGGTACGAGCAGTACTTC	CASSLSGQGYEQYF	TRBV7-2	TRBJ2-7	TRBD1	few
TGTGCCATCAGTGAATCGGGACCGACTGGGCAGTACTTC	CAISESGPTGQYF	TRBV10-3	TRBJ2-7	NA	few
TGTGCCAGCAGTTGGACTAGCGAGGTCGGTACGCAGTATTTT	CASSWTSEVGTQYF	TRBV6-5	TRBJ2-3	TRBD2	NA
TGTGCCAGCAGCTTAACAGGTCCCTACACCTTC	CASSLTGPYTF	TRBV7-2	TRBJ1-2	NA	NA
TGTGCCACGGGGGACAGGGAGGGAGGCAATCAGCCCCAGCATTTT	CATGDREGGNQPQHF	TRBV10-3	TRBJ1-5	TRBD1	few
TGTGCCAGCATGGTTTTGAACGAGCAGTACTTC	CASMVLNEQYF	TRBV2	TRBJ2-7	NA	few
TGCGCCAGCAGCTTGGTGGCAGAGAGCACAGATACGCAGTATTTT	CASSLVAESTDTQYF	TRBV5-1	TRBJ2-3	NA	few
TGTGCCAGCAGCCTAGGGCAGGGTACGTCCGAGCAGTACTTC	CASSLGQGTSEQYF	TRBV7-2	TRBJ2-7	NA	NA
TGTGCCAGCAGTTTGAGGTCGTCCTATGGCTACACCTTC	CASSLRSSYGYTF	TRBV28	TRBJ1-2	NA	NA
TGTGCCGGGGGACTAGAAGGGAATTCACCCCTCCACTTT	CAGGLEGNSPLHF	TRBV6-1	TRBJ1-6	NA	few
TGTGCCAGCAGCTTAGACCTGGGGCAGAACAATCAGCCCCAGCATTTT	CASSLDLGQNNQPQHF	TRBV7-9	TRBJ1-5	NA	few
TGTGCCAGCAGCGGCGGGCACCTCTATGGCTACACCTTC	CASSGGHLYGYTF	TRBV7-2	TRBJ1-2	NA	NA
TGCGCCAGCAGCCCCCCCTGGGGACTAGCGGTAAATGAGCAGTTCTTC	CASSPPWGLAVNEQFF	TRBV4-1	TRBJ2-1	TRBD2	few
TGTGCCTGGAGTTCCGGGACAGGGGGTGGGAATCAGCCCCAGCATTTT	CAWSSGTGGGNQPQHF	TRBV30	TRBJ1-5	TRBD1	NA
TGTGCTAGTGGTGTCCCTCGGGACGGAGTGGGGAATGAGCAGTTCTTC	CASGVPRDGVGNEQFF	TRBV12-5	TRBJ2-1	NA	NA
TGTGCCAGCAGCACCTCAAGTGGCAGCTACGAGCAGTACTTC	CASSTSSGSYEQYF	TRBV5-6	TRBJ2-7	NA	few
TGCGCCAGCAGCCCCACTGACACAGGGTGGACGGGTGCCCAGTACTTC	CASSPTDTGWTGAQYF	TRBV5-1	TRBJ2-5	NA	few
TGTGCCAGCAGTTACTCGAAGGCGTCAGGGGGGTACGAGCAGTACTTC	CASSYSKASGGYEQYF	TRBV6-5	TRBJ2-7	NA	few
TGTGCCAGCAGTCCTGGGACTGACAATCAGCCCCAGCATTTT	CASSPGTDNQPQHF	TRBV2	TRBJ1-5	NA	NA
TGTGCCTGGAGTAAGGGACGGGAAATTCAGTACTTC	CAWSKGREIQYF	TRBV30	TRBJ2-4	NA	few
TGTGCCAGCAGCTTAGCGGTAGAATCCCGGGACACCCTGCGGACGCAGTATTTT	CASSLAVESRDTLRTQYF	TRBV7-9	TRBJ2-3	NA	NA
TGTGCCAGCAGCTCATCCGGGACCGAGAACACCGGGGAGCTGTTTTTT	CASSSSGTENTGELFF	TRBV7-3	TRBJ2-2	NA	few
TGTGCCAGCACCCGACAGTCAGATACGCAGTATTTT	CASTRQSDTQYF	TRBV28	TRBJ2-3	NA	NA
TGCGCCAGCAGGGAAAGGGACTCGGATTCACCCCTCCACTTT	CASRERDSDSPLHF	TRBV5-1	TRBJ1-6	NA	few
TGCGCCAGCAGCTGGAGCGACGCGACAGATACGCAGTATTTT	CASSWSDATDTQYF	TRBV5-1	TRBJ2-3	NA	NA
TGTGCCAGCAGTATTCTTGAGAACTCCTACAATGAGCAGTTCTTC	CASSILENSYNEQFF	TRBV28	TRBJ2-1	NA	few
TGCGCCAGCAGCGGGACAGCGAAGAACACTGAAGCTTTCTTT	CASSGTAKNTEAFF	TRBV5-1	TRBJ1-1	TRBD1	NA
TGTGCCAGCAACCAACAGGGAAAGGAGTTTGGGAACACTGAAGCTTTCTTT	CASNQQGKEFGNTEAFF	TRBV7-9	TRBJ1-1	NA	few
TGTGCCAGCATCAGGGGTGGCGGTCAGCCCCAGCATTTT	CASIRGGGQPQHF	TRBV6-6	TRBJ1-5	NA	few
TGTGCCTGGAGCGGTATGGGAGCAACTAATGAAAAACTGTTTTTT	CAWSGMGATNEKLFF	TRBV30	TRBJ1-4	NA	few
TGTGCCAGCAGCTTTCAGGGGATGGGGCAGCCCCAGCATTTT	CASSFQGMGQPQHF	TRBV7-2	TRBJ1-5	NA	few
TGTGCCAGCTCACCCGTAGGCGATCAGCCCCAGCATTTT	CASSPVGDQPQHF	TRBV18	TRBJ1-5	NA	NA
TGCGCCAGCAGCCAAGAGATCGGCAGGGTACGTGAAAAACTGTTTTTT	CASSQEIGRVREKLFF	TRBV4-3	TRBJ1-4	NA	few
TGTGCCAGCAGCTGGCCGGGACATACCACTGAAGCTTTCTTT	CASSWPGHTTEAFF	TRBV7-9	TRBJ1-1	NA	NA
TGCGCCAGCAGCCAAGACGCCAGGGGGTTGGCTGGGGCCAACGTCCTGACTTTC	CASSQDARGLAGANVLTF	TRBV4-3	TRBJ2-6	TRBD1	NA
TGTGCCAGCAGTGAAGGGTATGGTTCACCCCTCCACTTT	CASSEGYGSPLHF	TRBV6-1	TRBJ1-6	NA	few
TGTGCCAGCAGCCCACCGCTCCACAATGAGCAGTTCTTC	CASSPPLHNEQFF	TRBV7-2	TRBJ2-1	NA	NA
TGCGCCAGCAGCTTGGCGGGGGATGATCAGCCCCAGCATTTT	CASSLAGDDQPQHF	TRBV5-1	TRBJ1-5	NA	few